Detailed here is one T cell receptor (beta chain). Its antigen is currently unknown. With a J-beta primer mix and a sample-barcoded 5' primer, a second PCR ran roughly 6 to 11 cycles. MiXCR, run by TCRdb on the 5' RACE reads, gives a single entry per CDR3 protein. The data contain 1.6 million or so distinct CDR3 sequences, roughly 32% of them singletons. This specimen belongs to a study of blood T cells in healthy people across ages. This CDR3 region has 15 residues. The germline CDR1 and CDR2 sequences are SGHAT and FQNNGV. V lost 1 base and J lost 2, with 10 bases in between. Study observations and caveats: Percentage of naive T cells showed a strong correlation with TCR beta diversity. Without sorted subsets, naive and antigen-experienced compartments could not be conclusively compared. Possibly, changes in expanded clonotypes were confounded because donor CMV status was unknown.

This TCR was sampled from a woman in her 30s in good health. This rearrangement joins TRBV11-2 to TRBJ2-3, with D uncertain. Sequencing was performed on blood. The CDR3 spells CASSLGRRTTDTQYF. CDR3 bases: TGTGCCAGCAGCTTAGGGCGGCGAACCACAGATACGCAGTATTTT.